Given below is one TCR beta chain in context. Its antigen is not identified. The method was immunoSEQ multiplex PCR; TCRdb's version includes in-frame clones alone and lacks a portion of them. Found here are 150,000 to 200,000 clones, around 82% of them singletons; the top ten hold approximately 2.9%. V shed 2 bases, J shed 7 bases, and the junction held 5 bases outside the gene matches. The CDR3 spans 13 residues. CDR1 and CDR2 from the germline V gene are SQVTM and ANQGSEA. This specimen belongs to a study of cytomegalovirus exposure and HLA in healthy donors. Study information: The roughly 120 validation repertoires, a later analysis reported, used the same platform as the approximately 700 first-cohort repertoires. Study-wide findings and caveats: In the roughly 120 validation repertoires, a later analysis found that first-cohort TCR clusters tended to co-occur. Most TCR sequences were uncommon, yet certain public TCRs appeared in many donors.

This TCR was sampled from a woman under 30 in good health and CMV-seropositive. The V call is TRBV29-1, the J call TRBJ2-1; 7 bases map to TRBD1. The source material was PBMCs. CDR3 region: CSVEPDRPNEQFF. Here the CDR3 DNA reads TGCAGCGTTGAACCGGACAGGCCGAATGAGCAGTTCTTC.